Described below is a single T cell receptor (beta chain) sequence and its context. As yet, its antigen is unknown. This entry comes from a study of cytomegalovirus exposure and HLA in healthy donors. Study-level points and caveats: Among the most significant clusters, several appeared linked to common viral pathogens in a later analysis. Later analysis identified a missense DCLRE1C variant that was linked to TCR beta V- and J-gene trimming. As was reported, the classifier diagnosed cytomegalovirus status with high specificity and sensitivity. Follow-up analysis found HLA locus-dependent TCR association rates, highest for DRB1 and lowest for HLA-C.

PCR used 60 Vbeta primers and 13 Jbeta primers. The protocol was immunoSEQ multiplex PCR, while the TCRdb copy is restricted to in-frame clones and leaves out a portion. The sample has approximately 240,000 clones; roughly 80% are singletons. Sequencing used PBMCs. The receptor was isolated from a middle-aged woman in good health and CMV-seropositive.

The CDR3, as DNA: TGTGCCAGTAAACAGGGGGCTGACACTGAAGCTTTCTTT. Protein: CASKQGADTEAFF. The V gene is TRBV6-5, the J gene TRBJ1-1, with 9 bases lining up with TRBD1. CDR3 length: 13 residues. The V and J ends lost 9 bases and 3 bases, in that order; junction bases with no gene match: 5. CDR1 is MNHEY and CDR2 is SVGAGI in the germline V gene.